This T cell receptor beta chain was identified in a study of OX40 agonist ivuxolimab in advanced cancers. Study details: It was permissible to have had prior anti-PD-1, anti-PD-L1 or anti-CTLA-4 therapy, and around 40% had some. Three dose-escalation patients had partial responses: one with hepatocellular carcinoma and two with cutaneous melanoma. Findings of the study overall: Dosing at 0.1 to 3.0 mg/kg was accompanied by clonal expansion of CD4+ and CD8+ blood T cells by week 6.

Anyone with autoimmune disease history or systemic immunosuppression was excluded. The protocol was immunoSEQ multiplex PCR, while the TCRdb copy is restricted to in-frame clones and leaves out a portion. Of tens of thousands of clones listed, approximately 86% were seen once; the top ten hold about 23%. The germline gives CDR1 SGHRS, CDR2 YFSETQ. The trim removed 3 bases at V and 5 bases at J, leaving 8 bases unmatched. The CDR3 consists of 17 residues. To note about this clone: Its antigen is as yet unknown.

The chain combines TRBV5-1 with TRBJ2-5; 15 bases match TRBD2. The source material was CD4+ or CD8+ T cells sorted from blood, sampled in a trial of the OX40 agonist ivuxolimab. The receptor's source is an adult with an advanced solid tumor such as melanoma, head and neck, liver or kidney cancer. The CDR3 here is CASSSGLAGGESETQYF. CDR3 sequence (DNA): TGCGCCAGCAGCTCGGGACTAGCGGGAGGAGAGTCGGAGACCCAGTACTTC.